The sequence of this TCR beta chain was determined in a study of blood T cells in healthy people across ages (dated by TCRdb to about 2015). About the full investigation: Template switching captured roughly one uniquely barcoded TCR beta cDNA molecule per two T cells in model experiments. To avoid experimental bias, donors of different ages were distributed randomly across sequencing lanes. For two donors (one aged 18 to 29 and one aged 80 or older), the study analyzed two additional independent replicas of 1 million unique cDNA reads from the same blood draw. Using deep sequencing normalized with unique cDNA molecular identifiers, the study measured how TCR beta repertoire diversity changes with age. Donors were grouped into four age groups: young (average approximately 16 years), middle-aged (39), aged (approximately 67) and long-lived (82). Paper-wide results and their limitations: Conclusive comparison of naive and antigen-experienced compartments was prevented by the profiling of bulk unsorted PBMCs. Observed TCR beta diversity per million T cells fell roughly linearly with age, and a significant reduction was already apparent by age roughly 40. The percentage of naive T cells measured by flow cytometry correlated strongly with observed TCR beta diversity. Donor CMV infection status was unknown, potentially confounding age-related changes in expanded clonotypes. Compared with the aged group, the long-lived group had more naive CD4+ T cells, fewer expanded clones and increased TCR diversity, a pattern suggesting age selection. Estimates of total diversity based on one million sequenced T cells were regarded as lower bounds and as underestimates.

The CDR3 has 12 amino acids, counting the end cysteine and phenylalanine. Only the CDR3 portion is preserved as DNA: 36 bases, with reading frame beginning at the first base. Looking up the germline V gene yields CDR1 SGHRS and CDR2 YFSETQ. The junction shows trimming of 5 bases on V and 5 bases on J, plus 8 bases between the germline ends. Donors were a few dozen systemically healthy Caucasian individuals from Russia aged roughly 6 to 90 years. Each donor gave about 11 milliliters of peripheral blood, drawn into EDTA-treated Vacutainer tubes. Ficoll-Paque density-gradient centrifugation was used to isolate PBMCs, with at least 7 million obtained per sample. Trizol reagent was used to extract total RNA from the PBMCs, yielding at least 6 micrograms per sample. Naive CD45RAhigh/CD27high T cell percentages were measured by flow cytometry on a PBMC aliquot from every donor. Libraries were built with 5' RACE. Sequenced on an Illumina HiSeq 2500. The second PCR ran for roughly 7 to 11 cycles and used a J-beta primer mix along with a sample-barcoded 5' primer. Each TCR beta cDNA molecule received a unique molecular identifier from a template-switch 5' adaptor carrying 12 random nucleotides. At least 2.5 million CDR3-containing paired-end reads were obtained from each sample. First-strand cDNA synthesis was performed from all RNA using the Mint cDNA synthesis kit, with priming by a TRBC-specific oligonucleotide. All cDNA was treated with uracil-DNA glycosylase and then went through a first 18-cycle PCR with the universal primers M1SS and BC2_uni_R. Per the source publication's procedure: For normalization, 1 million high-quality reads were randomly selected from each sample, with every read carrying a distinct molecular identifier. Reads with shared molecular identifiers were discarded instead of being binned into consensus sequences. MiTCR, run with a Q25 quality threshold and the strictest error-elimination algorithm, handled CDR3 identification, clonotype clustering and error correction. Lower-bound total TCR beta diversity was estimated with a nonparametric unseen species model using Euler transformation. TCRdb passed the public sequencing reads through fastp at Q25 and MiXCR, retaining productive beta sequences. Identical CDR3 proteins give one entry, which carries the most common genes and DNA. TCRdb assigned the V and J calls; the authors' analysis was not used. The sample includes around 1,100,000 distinct CDR3 sequences, with under 40% observed a single time. Together, the top ten hold about an eighth of the sample.

On this clonotype itself: Its antigen is still unknown. Per-base qualities were not stored, and no clone one base away is much larger.

This receptor was taken from a man younger than 35 in good health. The material sequenced was blood. Here the chain combines TRBV5-1 and TRBJ2-1; the D gene lacks a confident call. The CDR3 reads as follows: CASRLLNNEQFF. The base sequence is TGCGCCAGCAGACTTTTAAACAATGAGCAGTTCTTC. The full variable domain, with segments outside the CDR3 supplied by the reference TRBV5-1 and TRBJ2-1 proteins, appears as KAGVTQTPRYLIKTRGQQVTLSCSPISGHRSVSWYQQTPGQGLQFLFEYFSETQRNKGNFPGRFSGRQFSNSRSEMNVSTLELGDSALYLCASRLLNNEQFFGPGTRLTVL.